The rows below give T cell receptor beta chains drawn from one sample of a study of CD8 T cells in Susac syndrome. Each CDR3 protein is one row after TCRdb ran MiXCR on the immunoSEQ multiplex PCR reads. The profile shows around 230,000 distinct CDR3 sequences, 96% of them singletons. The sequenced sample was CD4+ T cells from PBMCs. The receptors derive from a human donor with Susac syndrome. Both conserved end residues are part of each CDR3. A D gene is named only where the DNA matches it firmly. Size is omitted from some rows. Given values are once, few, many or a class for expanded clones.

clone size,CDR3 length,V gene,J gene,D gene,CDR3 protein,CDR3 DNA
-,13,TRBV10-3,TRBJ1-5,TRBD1,CAISWDREAPQHF,TGTGCCATCAGTTGGGACAGGGAGGCGCCCCAGCATTTT
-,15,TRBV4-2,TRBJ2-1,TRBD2,CASSQTSGRFGEQFF,TGTGCCAGCAGCCAAACTAGCGGGAGGTTCGGCGAGCAGTTCTTC
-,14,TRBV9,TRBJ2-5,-,CASSVEAGLKTQYF,TGTGCCAGCAGCGTAGAGGCAGGGTTGAAGACCCAGTACTTC
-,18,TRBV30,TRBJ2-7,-,CAWSVRRITSPPSYEQYF,TGTGCCTGGAGTGTTCGTAGGATCACTTCCCCCCCCTCCTACGAGCAGTACTTC
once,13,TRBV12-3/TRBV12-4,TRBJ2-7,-,CASRNLGTYEQYF,TGTGCCAGCCGAAACTTGGGAACCTACGAGCAGTACTTC
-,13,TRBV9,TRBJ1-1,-,CASSAIMKTEAFF,TGTGCCAGCAGCGCCATTATGAAGACTGAAGCTTTCTTT
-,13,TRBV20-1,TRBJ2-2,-,CSARQVEAGELFF,TGCAGTGCTAGACAGGTGGAAGCCGGGGAGCTGTTTTTT
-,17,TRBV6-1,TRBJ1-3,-,CASSLGSGQPSGNTIYF,TGTGCCAGCAGCCTAGGCTCAGGACAGCCCTCTGGAAACACCATATATTTT
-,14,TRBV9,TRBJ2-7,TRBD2,CASSVRTSFDEQYF,TGTGCCAGCAGCGTAAGGACTAGCTTCGACGAGCAGTACTTC
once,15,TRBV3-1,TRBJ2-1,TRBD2,CASSLSGRPNNEQFF,TGTGCCAGCAGCCTTAGCGGGAGGCCAAACAATGAGCAGTTCTTC
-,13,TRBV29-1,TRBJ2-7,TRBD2,CSGQTSGRYEQYF,TGCAGCGGACAGACTAGCGGGAGATACGAGCAGTACTTC
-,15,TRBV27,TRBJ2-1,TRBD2,CASSLASGAHNEQFF,TGTGCCAGCAGTTTAGCTAGCGGAGCCCACAATGAGCAGTTCTTC
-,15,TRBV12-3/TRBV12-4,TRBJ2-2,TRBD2,CASIRGRGGAGELFF,TGTGCCAGCATCCGAGGGAGGGGAGGTGCCGGGGAGCTGTTTTTT
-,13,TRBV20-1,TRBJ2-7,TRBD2,CSAPSGSNYEQYF,TGCAGTGCTCCTAGCGGGAGCAACTACGAGCAGTACTTC
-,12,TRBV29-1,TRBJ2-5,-,CSVLWGRETQYF,TGCAGCGTTCTATGGGGAAGGGAGACCCAGTACTTC
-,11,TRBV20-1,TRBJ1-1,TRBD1,CSVGTGGDAFF,TGCAGTGTCGGGACAGGGGGAGACGCTTTCTTT
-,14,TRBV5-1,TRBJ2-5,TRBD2,CASRLAAYKETQYF,TGCGCCAGCCGACTAGCGGCCTACAAGGAGACCCAGTACTTC
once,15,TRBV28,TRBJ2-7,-,CASATRRGGSYEQYF,TGTGCCAGCGCCACCCGACGGGGTGGCTCCTACGAGCAGTACTTC
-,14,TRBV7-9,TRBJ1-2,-,CASSLVRTAHGYTF,TGTGCCAGCAGCTTGGTCAGGACCGCCCATGGCTACACCTTC
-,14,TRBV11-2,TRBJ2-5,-,CASSLGSSQETQYF,TGTGCCAGCAGCTTAGGTTCTAGCCAAGAGACCCAGTACTTC
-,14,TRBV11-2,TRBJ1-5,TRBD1,CASSSRQGRQPQHF,TGTGCCAGCAGCTCCAGACAGGGACGGCAGCCCCAGCATTTT
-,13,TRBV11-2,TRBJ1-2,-,CASSWRGGYGYTF,TGTGCCAGCAGCTGGAGGGGGGGCTATGGCTACACCTTC
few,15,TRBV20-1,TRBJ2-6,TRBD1,CSARTGGSGANVLTF,TGCAGTGCTCGGACAGGGGGTTCCGGGGCCAACGTCCTGACTTTC
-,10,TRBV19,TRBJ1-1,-,CASIGTEAFF,TGTGCCAGTATAGGGACTGAAGCTTTCTTT
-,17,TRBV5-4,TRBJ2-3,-,CASSLFAGSSSTDTQYF,TGTGCCAGCAGCTTGTTTGCGGGGTCCTCTAGCACAGATACGCAGTATTTT
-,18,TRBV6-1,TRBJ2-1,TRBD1,CASSPPGQGLIGDNEQFF,TGTGCCAGCAGTCCCCCGGGACAGGGGCTCATCGGGGACAATGAGCAGTTCTTC
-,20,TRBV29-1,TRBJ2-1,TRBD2,CSVAPIFGVAGVAGGSEQFF,TGCAGCGTTGCCCCTATCTTCGGAGTAGCGGGAGTTGCGGGGGGCAGTGAGCAGTTCTTC
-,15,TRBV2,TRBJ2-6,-,CASSRIASGANVLTF,TGTGCCAGCTCCCGAATCGCATCTGGGGCCAACGTCCTGACTTTC
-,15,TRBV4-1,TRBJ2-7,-,CASSPRWGADYEQYF,TGCGCCAGCAGCCCTCGGTGGGGGGCCGACTACGAGCAGTACTTC
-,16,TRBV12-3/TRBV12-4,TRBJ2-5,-,CASSHPLTDPRETQYF,TGTGCCAGCAGTCATCCACTGACAGACCCCAGAGAGACCCAGTACTTC
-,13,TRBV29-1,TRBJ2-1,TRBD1,CSVAGQGTYEQFF,TGCAGCGTGGCGGGACAGGGTACCTATGAGCAGTTCTTC
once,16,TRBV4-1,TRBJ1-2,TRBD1,CASSQNYGTGDYGYTF,TGCGCCAGCAGCCAAAATTACGGGACAGGGGACTATGGCTACACCTTC
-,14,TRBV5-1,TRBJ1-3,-,CASSLTGYGNTIYF,TGCGCCAGCAGCTTAACAGGTTATGGAAACACCATATATTTT
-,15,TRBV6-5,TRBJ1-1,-,CASSYSTWEVTEAFF,TGTGCCAGCAGTTACTCGACATGGGAGGTGACTGAAGCTTTCTTT
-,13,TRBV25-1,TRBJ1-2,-,CASSEPPSFGYTF,TGTGCCAGCAGTGAGCCCCCGTCCTTTGGCTACACCTTC
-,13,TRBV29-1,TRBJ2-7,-,CSVEVGREDEQYF,TGCAGCGTTGAAGTGGGCAGGGAGGACGAGCAGTACTTC
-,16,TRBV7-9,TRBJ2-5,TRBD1,CASSLAGGQGGETQYF,TGTGCCAGCAGCTTAGCCGGAGGACAGGGGGGAGAGACCCAGTACTTC